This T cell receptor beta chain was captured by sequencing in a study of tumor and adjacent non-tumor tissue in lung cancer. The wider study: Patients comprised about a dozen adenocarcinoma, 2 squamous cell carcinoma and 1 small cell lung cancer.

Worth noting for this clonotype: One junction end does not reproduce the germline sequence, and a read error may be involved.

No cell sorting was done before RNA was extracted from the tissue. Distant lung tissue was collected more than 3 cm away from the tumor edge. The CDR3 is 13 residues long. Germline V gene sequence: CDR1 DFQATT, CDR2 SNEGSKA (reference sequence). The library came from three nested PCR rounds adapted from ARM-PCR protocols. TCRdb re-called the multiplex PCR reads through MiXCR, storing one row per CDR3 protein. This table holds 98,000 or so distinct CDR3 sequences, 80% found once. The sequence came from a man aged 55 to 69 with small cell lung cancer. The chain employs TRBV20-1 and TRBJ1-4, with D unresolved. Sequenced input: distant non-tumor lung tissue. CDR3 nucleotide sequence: TGCACTGCTAGAGGCCCAGAAATGGAAAAACTGTTTTTT. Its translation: CTARGPEMEKLFF.